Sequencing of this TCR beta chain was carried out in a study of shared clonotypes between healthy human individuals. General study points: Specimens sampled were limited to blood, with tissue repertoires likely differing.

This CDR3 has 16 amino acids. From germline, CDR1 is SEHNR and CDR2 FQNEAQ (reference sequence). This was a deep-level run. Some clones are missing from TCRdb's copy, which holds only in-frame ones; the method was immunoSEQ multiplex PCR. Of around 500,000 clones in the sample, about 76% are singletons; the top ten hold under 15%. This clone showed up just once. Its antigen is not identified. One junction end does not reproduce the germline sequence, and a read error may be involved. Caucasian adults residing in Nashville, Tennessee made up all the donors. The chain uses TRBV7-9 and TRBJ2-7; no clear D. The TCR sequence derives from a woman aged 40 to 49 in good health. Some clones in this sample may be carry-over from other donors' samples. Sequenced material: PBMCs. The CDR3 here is CANSPPRGRSSYEQYF. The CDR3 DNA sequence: TGTGCCAACAGCCCACCCCGCGGCAGGAGCTCCTACGAGCAGTACTTC.